This entry concerns a single T cell receptor beta chain. What antigen it recognizes has not been identified. Per-base quality was not reported, and no clone a single base away is much larger than it. Following the manufacturer's recommendations, the immunoSEQ kit was used to generate TCR beta libraries from genomic DNA. For library preparation, a first multiplex PCR was performed with proprietary primers, followed by a second PCR in which unique barcodes were added, and bead cleanups were performed after each round. A kit-provided positive control reaction and a negative control reaction were included in every sample batch. The final libraries were assessed on an Agilent 4200 TapeStation D1000 ScreenTape, pooled by volume, and quantified by qPCR. Sequencing was performed on an Illumina NextSeq500 with a MidOutput 150-cycle cartridge, and 156 Read1 and 15 Index1 cycles were run with kit custom primers. The pooled library was loaded at roughly 1 pM with around 22% PhiX control spiked in. Under the source paper's analysis protocol: The vendor-processed data were analyzed in R, and a clonotype was defined as all T cells that share the same CDR3 nucleotide sequence. For clone abundance analyses, frequencies were normalized to the 10,000 most abundant clones in each sample. Before analysis, public T cell clones were removed, and these numbered fewer than six per sample on average. Tumor-enriched clonotypes and baseline blood-enriched clonotypes were defined as those with an abundance difference of at least 32-fold between compartments. A beta-binomial differential abundance model was applied to find clonotypes that expanded or contracted between blood time points. The Baroni-Urbani and Buser coefficient was used to measure tumor-blood repertoire similarity, and groups were compared with two-tailed Wilcoxon tests in R. Sourced from immuneACCESS, this table was stored by TCRdb with only in-frame sequences that have V and J called. A share of the clones is absent; for the studies checked, an unresolved V gene accounts for under half, and the remainder has no known explanation. From that table come the V and J calls and clone size; the DNA was used to work out D and trimming. This sample lists tens of thousands of clones; around four fifths were detected once. Of the sample, roughly 10% is held by the ten largest clones.

The time point label, as the study defines it: blood 4 weeks post-SBRT, at nephrectomy. The treatment or condition label corresponds to: 15 Gy SBRT to primary tumor, nephrectomy 4 weeks later. The samples were obtained from a clinical trial, where primary renal cell carcinomas were treated with 15 Gy stereotactic body radiation therapy and then removed by nephrectomy 4 weeks afterward. To follow tumor-enriched clonotypes, serial peripheral blood was collected from radiation-treated patients at baseline and at 2 weeks and 4 weeks after SBRT. Renal cell carcinoma with clear cell pathology was present in all patients. Genomic DNA for TCR sequencing was prepared using the QIAamp DNA Blood Mini Kit (Qiagen). The analyses included only samples that passed all quality control checks. The data stem from a study of radiation and T cells in renal cell carcinoma (dated by TCRdb to between 2020 and 2021). About the full investigation: In total, approximately 54 samples, comprising around 26 tumors and some 27 peripheral blood samples, were subjected to TCR beta sequencing. The final blood draw was performed at 4 weeks after radiation, at the same time as nephrectomy. In the 53 samples combined, several million unique CDR3 nucleotide sequences were found, encoding roughly 2,500,000 unique CDR3 amino acid sequences. The research as a whole found: An increase in top tumor clonotypes in blood was observed from baseline to 2 weeks post-radiation, followed by contraction by 4 weeks, which was taken to suggest transient expansion of tumor-resident clones. No pretreatment tumor biopsies were available, so the baseline intratumoral presence of clonotypes could not be determined. Blood repertoire dynamics were not followed beyond 4 weeks after treatment. Because the trial had a single-armed design, the trial could not examine how radiation dose or scheduling affected the TCR repertoire.

The CDR3 starts with the cysteine, ends with the phenylalanine, and has 9 residues. CDR3 DNA only is kept here, 27 bases in frame from base 1. V is pared back by 3 bases and J by 6 bases, with 0 bases lying between the germline termini. CDR1 and CDR2 were assigned from the germline V gene as KGHSH and LQKENI. The source of this sequence is a man aged 50-60 years with renal cell carcinoma. The sequenced sample was blood, obtained from a patient whose treatment included radiotherapy and nephrectomy. The V and J genes are TRBV18 and TRBJ2-7; no D segment can be confidently identified. The sequenced DNA: TGTGCCAGCTCACCCGAGCAGTACTTC. It encodes CASSPEQYF.